The T cell receptor beta chain described here comes from a study of blood T cells in healthy people across ages. Study-wide results and limits: The percentage of naive T cells correlated strongly with TCR beta diversity. CMV infection status of these donors was not known.

Germline assignment: CDR1 SQVTM and CDR2 ANQGSEA. This CDR3 is 12 amino acids long. A sample-barcoded 5' primer and a J-beta primer mix were used in a second PCR of roughly 6 to 11 cycles. TCRdb passed the 5' RACE reads through MiXCR, listing each CDR3 protein once. Among about 640,000 distinct CDR3 sequences listed, around 41% were seen once. Note on this clonotype: Its antigen is not known. A much larger clone lies one base from this, so it may be a read error.

The TCR sequence derives from a man older than 75 in good health. What was sequenced was blood. The genes are TRBV29-1 and TRBJ2-5, with D unresolved. CDR3: CSVWSGRETQNF. Here the CDR3 DNA reads TGCAGCGTTTGGTCAGGCCGCGAGACCCAGAACTTC.